There are many counts of the clone carrying this TCR beta chain. TCRdb reanalyzed the PCR reads with MiXCR. The sample shows 25,000 to 30,000 clones, about 15% of them seen only once. These data come from a study of metastatic and nonmetastatic thyroid tumors. Whole-study context: Malignant thyroid and benign thyroid patients provided blood and tumor or nodule tissue whose repertoires were compared.

There were no patients who had received any treatment before thyroid surgery. This sequence originates from a female donor with papillary thyroid cancer or a benign thyroid nodule (not recorded which). Some clones in this sample may be carry-over from other donors' samples. Source material: blood.

The DNA of the CDR3 is TGTGCCAGCAGCATAGAGGGACTAGCTGTTGAGCAGTTCTTC. Translation: CASSIEGLAVEQFF. This chain connects TRBV9 to TRBJ2-1; 9 nucleotides line up with TRBD2. The V gene end was trimmed by 4 bases and the J gene end by 9 bases; junction bases not matched to a gene: 8. The germline V gene has CDR1 SGDLS and CDR2 YYNGEE. This CDR3 contains 14 residues.